This T cell receptor (beta chain) was identified in a study of blood T cells in healthy people across ages. V lost 5 bases and J lost 0; bases outside the gene matches: 10. The CDR3 spans 19 residues. A sample-barcoded 5' primer and a J-beta primer mix were used in a second PCR of about 7 to 12 cycles. TCRdb re-called the 5' RACE reads with MiXCR, one entry per CDR3 protein. The sample has approximately 760,000 distinct CDR3 sequences, around a quarter seen once. This clonotype has a handful of counts. In addition, the sample was reused for a study of T cells of mothers and their children.

The material sequenced was blood. The clonotype comes from a boy aged 5 to 17 in good health. The rearrangement uses TRBV12-3 or TRBV12-4 and TRBJ2-6; 10 bases agree with TRBD2. DNA for the CDR3: TGTGCCAGCAGTAAAGCGGGAGGGCGAGAGAGCTCTGGGGCCAACGTCCTGACTTTC. This codes for CASSKAGGRESSGANVLTF.